Listed here are 20 T cell receptor beta chains from one sample, sequenced in a study of cytomegalovirus exposure and HLA in healthy donors. Primers included in the PCR were 60 Vbeta and 13 Jbeta primers. Sequencing was performed with immunoSEQ multiplex PCR; in TCRdb, only in-frame clones are kept and a portion is missing. The data hold about 180,000 clones, with about 80% observed a single time. The sequencing sample was made of PBMCs. Receptor source: a woman aged 55-69 years in good health and CMV-seropositive.

The CDR3 sequence is CASSSLPRLAGDYEQYF. CDR3 DNA sequence: TGTGCCAGCAGTTCTCTACCTCGACTAGCGGGAGACTACGAGCAGTACTTC. The chain recombines TRBV5-6 with TRBJ2-7; 12 nucleotides agree with TRBD2. CDR3 length: 17 residues. V lost 5 bases and J lost 3; bases outside the gene matches: 12. CDR1 and CDR2 from the germline V gene are SGHDT and YYEEEE.

J is TRBJ2-1 and V is TRBV18, with 8 bases identical to TRBD1. The CDR3 is made up of 14 amino acids. The V and J ends lost 3 bases and 8 bases, in that order; junction bases with no gene match: 6. Germline V gene sequence: CDR1 KGHSH, CDR2 LQKENI. Here the CDR3 reads CASSPSQGADEQFF. The CDR3 region has the DNA TGTGCCAGCTCACCGTCGCAGGGGGCCGATGAGCAGTTCTTC.

The chain recombines TRBV4-1 with TRBJ2-4; TRBD2 matches at 14 bases. V shed 4 bases and J 0 bases; nucleotides not matched to a gene: 8. This CDR3 has 19 amino acids. Germline V gene data show CDR1 as MGHRA and CDR2 as YSYEKL. CDR3 loop: CASSLGLAGDRVAKNIQYF. The CDR3 nucleotides are TGCGCCAGCAGCCTGGGACTAGCGGGAGATCGGGTAGCCAAAAACATTCAGTACTTC.

This chain links TRBV5-1 with TRBJ1-1; D is perhaps TRBD1 (5 bases). Germline V gives CDR1 SGHRS, CDR2 YFSETQ. CDR3 length: 16 residues. V lost 1 base and J 0 bases, leaving 13 bases between the germline ends. CDR3 nucleotide sequence: TGCGCCAGCAGCTTGCTCCAGACAGCCATGAACACTGAAGCTTTCTTT. Protein: CASSLLQTAMNTEAFF.

V is TRBV9 and J is TRBJ1-6; a weak D match, TRBD1 (5 bases). The germline V gene has CDR1 SGDLS and CDR2 YYNGEE. Trimming took 0 bases from V and 9 from J, leaving 10 bases between them. The CDR3 has 14 residues. The CDR3 DNA is TGTGCCAGCAGCGTAGGGGGGGAGAGTTCACCCCTCCACTTT. Encoded protein: CASSVGGESSPLHF.

V and J are TRBV28 and TRBJ1-1; 12 bases line up with TRBD1. After removal of 4 bases from V and 7 bases from J, the junction contained 7 bases not matched to a gene. This CDR3 is built from 15 residues. Germline-derived CDR1 and CDR2 are MDHEN and SYDVKM. The CDR3 spells CASSSAGTGGLEAFF. For the CDR3, the DNA is TGTGCCAGCAGTTCAGCCGGGACAGGGGGCCTTGAAGCTTTCTTT.

CDR3 in amino acids: CASSSTGTGNRNEQFF. The CDR3 coding sequence is TGTGCCAGCAGTTCCACCGGGACAGGGAACAGGAATGAGCAGTTCTTC. The genes are TRBV28 and TRBJ2-1; 9 positions agree with TRBD1. The CDR3 loop spans 16 amino acids. V shed 4 bases, J shed 7 bases, and the junction held 11 bases outside the gene matches. Germline CDR1 MDHEN, CDR2 SYDVKM.

The chain links TRBV7-3 to TRBJ2-1; the match to TRBD2 covers 8 bases. With V trimmed by 1 base and J by 8 bases, 4 bases remained unmatched. CDR1 is SGHTA, CDR2 FQGTGA, per germline. This CDR3 spans 14 amino acids. The chain's CDR3 is CASSLSRTSYEQFF. Written as DNA, the CDR3 is TGTGCCAGCAGCTTAAGTAGGACTAGCTATGAGCAGTTCTTC. The full variable domain, in which reference TRBV7-3 and TRBJ2-1 provide the parts outside the CDR3, is GAGVSQTPSNKVTEKGKYVELRCDPISGHTALYWYRQSLGQGPEFLIYFQGTGAADDSGLPNDRFFAVRPEGSVSTLKIQRTERGDSAVYLCASSLSRTSYEQFFGPGTRLTVL.

This chain uses TRBV5-1 with TRBJ1-3; 8 bases are a match to TRBD1. The CDR3 sequence is 17 residues long. J lost 0 bases, V lost 0 bases, and 5 bases had no gene match. The germline V gene encodes CDR1 SGHRS and CDR2 YFSETQ. CDR3 loop: CASSLGSGGLSGNTIYF. CDR3 nucleotide sequence: TGCGCCAGCAGCTTGGGGTCAGGGGGCCTCTCTGGAAACACCATATATTTT. The variable domain in full, completed from reference TRBV5-1 and TRBJ1-3, reads KAGVTQTPRYLIKTRGQQVTLSCSPISGHRSVSWYQQTPGQGLQFLFEYFSETQRNKGNFPGRFSGRQFSNSRSEMNVSTLELGDSALYLCASSLGSGGLSGNTIYFGEGSWLTVV.

This CDR3 is CASSQDRRGLWETQYF. CDR3 DNA: TGCGCCAGCAGCCAAGATCGAAGGGGGTTGTGGGAGACCCAGTACTTC. J is TRBJ2-5 and V is TRBV4-3, with a tentative D call TRBD1 (6 bases). The CDR3 sequence is 16 residues long. Germline CDR1 reads LGHNA; CDR2 reads YSLEER. The V and J ends lost 0 bases and 5 bases respectively, with 16 bases between them.

The rearrangement uses TRBV6-6 and TRBJ2-5; D not resolved. CDR3 length: 15 amino acids. CDR1 and CDR2 (germline): MNHNY, SVGAGI (reference sequence). Trimming stripped 2 bases from V and 1 base from J, with 11 bases between. DNA for the CDR3: TGTGCCAGCAGTTACCCTACAGCCATCCAAGAGACCCAGTACTTC. As protein: CASSYPTAIQETQYF.

The chain joins TRBV10-3 to TRBJ2-2, with unresolved D. CDR3 length: 12 residues. Germline V gene lookup returns CDR1 ENHRY and CDR2 SYGVKD. With 10 bases removed from V and 6 bases from J, the gap between germline ends came to 12 bases. The CDR3 DNA reads as TGTGCCACCGGAGCGACGGCCGGGGAGCTGTTTTTT. Its translation is CATGATAGELFF.

This clone appeared a few times. The V and J genes are TRBV7-9 and TRBJ2-5; TRBD2 matches 11 bases. This CDR3 region has 14 residues. The V gene end was trimmed by 5 bases and the J gene end by 5 bases; junction bases not matched to a gene: 4. Germline loops: CDR1 SEHNR, CDR2 FQNEAQ (reference sequence). The chain's CDR3 is CASSASGRLETQYF. CDR3 coding DNA: TGTGCCAGCAGCGCTAGCGGGAGGTTGGAGACCCAGTACTTC.

V usage is TRBV2 and J usage is TRBJ1-3, with TRBD1 matching over 8 bases. After removal of 2 bases from V and 3 bases from J, the junction contained 9 bases not matched to a gene. Germline CDR1 is SNHLY and CDR2 is FYNNEI. CDR3 size: 17 residues. The CDR3 spells CASSERDRPWGGNTIYF. The CDR3 region has the DNA TGTGCCAGCAGTGAAAGGGACAGGCCATGGGGTGGAAACACCATATATTTT.

This chain connects TRBV5-6 to TRBJ1-2; 9 positions match TRBD1. The CDR3 totals 15 residues. Germline assignment: CDR1 SGHDT and CDR2 YYEEEE. Germline trimming cut 6 bases from V and 4 bases from J; bases unmatched to any gene: 10. As DNA, the CDR3 is TGTGCCAGCACCTGGACAGGGGAGATTCGCTATGGCTACACCTTC. Its translation is CASTWTGEIRYGYTF. Looking up the rest from reference TRBV5-6 and TRBJ1-2 gives the full variable domain: DAGVTQSPTHLIKTRGQQVTLRCSPKSGHDTVSWYQQALGQGPQFIFQYYEEEERQRGNFPDRFSGHQFPNYSSELNVNALLLGDSALYLCASTWTGEIRYGYTFGSGTRLTVV.

This clone came up once. The chain has TRBV28 and TRBJ2-1; D possibly corresponds to TRBD2 (5 bases). The CDR3 covers 15 residues. The germline V gene encodes CDR1 MDHEN and CDR2 SYDVKM. Deletions cut 3 bases from V and 4 bases from J, with 13 bases between. The CDR3 sequence is CASSLEARVYNEQFF. CDR3 DNA: TGTGCCAGCAGTTTGGAGGCCCGGGTGTACAATGAGCAGTTCTTC.

The chain recombines TRBV9 with TRBJ1-6; D is perhaps TRBD1 (6 bases). The V end lost 7 bases, the J end lost 8 bases, and 19 bases lay between the germline ends. CDR1 and CDR2 (germline): SGDLS, YYNGEE. This CDR3 has 15 amino acids. The CDR3 DNA sequence: TGTGCCAGCCAACGGGGGGCAGGGTTGGATTCACCCCTCCACTTT. Translation: CASQRGAGLDSPLHF.

V is TRBV30 and J is TRBJ2-3, with 10 positions matching TRBD2. V gave up 2 bases and J gave up 13 bases; unmatched junction bases: 9. Germline V gene lookup returns CDR1 GTSNPN and CDR2 SVGIG (reference sequence). The CDR3 sequence is 13 residues long. Here the CDR3 reads CAWSKVAGGPEYF. CDR3 DNA: TGTGCCTGGAGTAAGGTAGCGGGAGGCCCGGAGTATTTT.

The chain joins TRBV7-6 to TRBJ2-1; TRBD2 matches 9 bases. Trimming removed 5 bases from V and 3 bases from J; junction bases left unmatched: 5. CDR1 and CDR2 (germline): SGHVS, FNYEAQ. The CDR3 runs 15 residues. The CDR3 region has the DNA TGTGCCAGCAGCGTGACTAGCGGAATCTACAATGAGCAGTTCTTC. This encodes CASSVTSGIYNEQFF.

In regard to this clone: The junction and the germline gene differ at one end; a read error may be behind it. V gene TRBV7-7 combines with J gene TRBJ2-1, with D perhaps TRBD1 (7 bases). From germline, CDR1 is SSHAT and CDR2 FNYEAQ (reference sequence). This CDR3 region has 15 residues. The CDR3 DNA reads as TGTGCTAGCAGCCGTCAGGGGGGCCTATACAATGAGCAGTTCTTC. It yields the protein CASSRQGGLYNEQFF. The variable domain in full, completed from reference TRBV7-7 and TRBJ2-1, reads GAGVSQSPRYKVTKRGQDVTLRCDPISSHATLYWYQQALGQGPEFLTYFNYEAQPDKSGLPSDRFSAERPEGSISTLTIQRTEQRDSAMYRCASSRQGGLYNEQFFGPGTRLTVL.